Following are 32 T cell receptor beta chains from one sample sequenced in a study of blood T cell repertoires in COVID-19. The table came from immunoSEQ multiplex PCR; TCRdb's copy has only in-frame clones and leaves some out. The sample holds approximately 500,000 clones; 85% to 90% are singletons and the top ten take 7.8%. The specimen sequenced was peripheral blood. The source is a woman aged 45-60 years with COVID-19, enrolled during active disease.

V gene TRBV24-1 combines with J gene TRBJ1-2; tentatively, D is TRBD1 (6 bases). The CDR3 spans 15 residues. Per the germline V gene, CDR1 is KGHDR and CDR2 is SFDVKD. Between the trimmed V and J ends, which lost 0 bases and 2 bases, there was a span of 9 bases. Here the CDR3 reads CATSDLRGSNYGYTF. In nucleotides, the CDR3 is TGTGCCACCAGTGATTTGAGGGGGAGCAACTATGGCTACACCTTC.

The V call is TRBV19, the J call TRBJ1-4; 9 bases line up with TRBD1. Germline V gives CDR1 LNHDA, CDR2 SQIVND (reference sequence). The CDR3 sequence is 16 residues long. V lost 4 bases and J lost 12; bases outside the gene matches: 15. The CDR3, as DNA: TGTGCCAGTAGTAAGGGGGCCCTGGGACAGGGTTTGGAACTGTTTTTT. It translates to CASSKGALGQGLELFF.

V gene TRBV7-9 combines with J gene TRBJ1-6; 11 bases line up with TRBD1. V dropped 1 base and J dropped 3; count of bases not matched to a gene: 2. The CDR3 length is 17 residues. The germline V gene has CDR1 SEHNR and CDR2 FQNEAQ (reference sequence). Here the CDR3 reads CASSLVGTGGYNSPLHF. As DNA, the CDR3 is TGTGCCAGCAGCTTAGTAGGGACAGGGGGCTATAATTCACCCCTCCACTTT.

This clone was found a few times. The chain carries TRBV7-9 and TRBJ2-3, with TRBD2 matching over 7 bases. Trimming took 5 bases from V and 3 from J; bases not matched to a gene: 17. Per the germline V gene, CDR1 is SEHNR and CDR2 is FQNEAQ (reference sequence). This CDR3 has 18 amino acids. The CDR3 protein is CASSIGMAGGGKTDTQYF. In DNA, the CDR3 is TGTGCCAGCAGCATAGGGATGGCCGGCGGGGGAAAGACAGATACGCAGTATTTT.

The CDR3 coding sequence is TGCAGCGTTGAAAAATTTCCTAGCGGGGGGACCCGTAGCACCGGGGAGCTGTTTTTT. Encoded protein: CSVEKFPSGGTRSTGELFF. The rearrangement joins TRBV29-1 to TRBJ2-2; 11 positions agree with TRBD2. After removal of 2 bases from V and 4 bases from J, the junction contained 15 bases not matched to a gene. The CDR3 totals 19 residues. Germline CDR1 and CDR2: SQVTM and ANQGSEA.

The rearrangement links TRBV6-5 to TRBJ1-5; D is ambiguous. The CDR3 contains 13 residues. Trimming took off 6 bases at V and 9 bases at J, with 15 bases between the two ends. The germline V gene has CDR1 MNHEY and CDR2 SVGAGI. The CDR3 sequence is CASSPEGGSPQHF. The CDR3 nucleotides read TGTGCCAGCAGCCCCGAGGGCGGTTCGCCCCAGCATTTT.

For the CDR3, the DNA is TGTGCCAGCAGCCGAAATCCTTCCGGGACAGGGGCCAACAATGAGCAGTTCTTC. Protein sequence: CASSRNPSGTGANNEQFF. The V gene is TRBV6-6, the J gene TRBJ2-1, with 10 bases aligning to TRBD1. Trimming removed 6 bases from V and 5 bases from J; junction bases left unmatched: 16. CDR3 length equals 18 residues. CDR1 is MNHNY, CDR2 SVGAGI, per germline (reference sequence).

The chain joins TRBV5-8 to TRBJ2-5, with TRBD1 identical over 8 bases. This CDR3 has 15 amino acids. The V segment lost 4 bases and the J segment 3 bases; nucleotides outside the gene matches: 8. Germline-derived CDR1 and CDR2 are SGHTS and YDEGEE. CDR3 DNA: TGTGCCAGCAGCCTGGGGACAGGAGGAAAAGAGACCCAGTACTTC. Translation: CASSLGTGGKETQYF.

Only one count was recorded for this clone. The chain employs TRBV13 and TRBJ2-7; 7 bases agree with TRBD1. V was clipped by 4 bases and J by 5 bases; unmatched bases: 2. The CDR3 contains 12 residues. The germline V gene encodes CDR1 PRHDT and CDR2 FYEKMQ (reference sequence). The CDR3 loop is CASSSTGDEQYF. In nucleotides, the CDR3 is TGTGCCAGCAGCTCCACAGGGGACGAGCAGTACTTC.

The rearrangement uses TRBV9 and TRBJ1-2; TRBD1 agrees at 7 bases. The CDR3 is 16 amino acids. The germline V gene has CDR1 SGDLS and CDR2 YYNGEE. Trimming cost V 4 bases and J 6 bases; bases outside gene matches: 15. CDR3 DNA: TGTGCCAGCAGCAGCCGATTCGGACAGGTTGGTCATGGCTACACCTTC. Amino acids: CASSSRFGQVGHGYTF.

This chain joins TRBV5-1 and TRBJ1-2; weak D call: TRBD1 (5 bases). In germline, CDR1 is SGHRS, CDR2 YFSETQ. This CDR3 has 13 amino acids. V gave up 5 bases and J gave up 3 bases, with 11 bases separating them. The CDR3 here is CASRLRVDYGYTF. The CDR3 coding sequence is TGCGCCAGCAGGCTCAGGGTGGACTATGGCTACACCTTC.

The J gene is TRBJ1-6, the V gene TRBV6-1; D perhaps matches TRBD1 (6 bases). The CDR3 length is 16 residues. Looked up from germline, CDR1 is MNHNS and CDR2 is SASEGT. Trimming left V 4 bases short and J 0 bases short, with 10 bases between. The CDR3, as DNA: TGTGCCAGCAGTGCGGACAGAAGCTCCTATAATTCACCCCTCCACTTT. It encodes CASSADRSSYNSPLHF.

This clone was detected only a few times. The chain joins TRBV28 to TRBJ2-3; 11 bases match TRBD2. Trimming cost V 6 bases and J 7 bases; bases outside gene matches: 6. Germline-derived CDR1 and CDR2 are MDHEN and SYDVKM. The CDR3 runs 14 residues. CDR3 sequence reads: CASSQLAGVNTQYF. The CDR3 DNA is TGTGCCAGCAGCCAACTAGCGGGGGTTAATACGCAGTATTTT.

This chain joins TRBV6-5 and TRBJ2-6, with 9 bases matching TRBD1. This CDR3 is 15 amino acids long. Germline V lookup: CDR1 MNHEY, CDR2 SVGAGI. The trim removed 6 bases at V and 13 bases at J, leaving 13 bases unmatched. CDR3 coding DNA: TGTGCCAGCAGCTTCTCCACCGGACAGGGGCAGGTCCTGACTTTC. Amino acids: CASSFSTGQGQVLTF.

This clone was picked up one time. This chain joins TRBV12-3 or TRBV12-4 and TRBJ1-6; D gene uncertain. V lost 2 bases and J 10 bases, leaving 9 bases between the germline ends. The CDR3 has 13 amino acids. CDR3 nucleotides: TGTGCCAGCAGTTTACGGCGGTCGTCACCCCTCCACTTT. Encoded protein: CASSLRRSSPLHF.

The CDR3, as DNA: TGTGCCAGCAGTACACCCGACAGGGCGTGGGGATCACCCCTCCACTTT. Translation: CASSTPDRAWGSPLHF. This chain connects TRBV28 to TRBJ1-6; 7 nucleotides agree with TRBD1. The J segment lost 10 bases and the V segment lost 5 bases, leaving 14 bases of the junction unmatched. CDR1 MDHEN and CDR2 SYDVKM come from the germline V gene. This CDR3 spans 16 amino acids.

This clone was seen only once. The rearrangement links TRBV19 to TRBJ1-2; 7 nucleotides agree with TRBD1. The CDR3 is 14 residues long. J was trimmed by 2 bases and V by 2 bases; bases with no gene match: 2. CDR1 LNHDA and CDR2 SQIVND come from the germline V gene (reference sequence). The CDR3 loop is CASSISDRNYGYTF. As DNA, the CDR3 is TGTGCCAGTAGTATATCGGACAGGAACTATGGCTACACCTTC.

The chain employs TRBV3-1 (or the pseudogene TRBV3-2) and TRBJ1-1; 7 nucleotides line up with TRBD1. Germline V lookup: CDR1 LGHDT, CDR2 YNNKEL (reference sequence). The trim removed 6 bases at V and 5 bases at J, leaving 6 bases unmatched. The CDR3 consists of 13 residues. CDR3 DNA sequence: TGTGCCAGCAGGTCTACAGGGGTAACTGAAGCTTTCTTT. It translates to CASRSTGVTEAFF.

The CDR3, as DNA: TGTGCCACCTACCCGGTGGGCAGGGGGGATGGCTACACCTTC. Translation: CATYPVGRGDGYTF. The chain is built from TRBV28 and TRBJ1-2; 7 positions agree with TRBD1. With 10 bases clipped from V and 6 bases from J, the junction kept 14 bases outside the gene matches. This CDR3 has 14 amino acids. Germline V gives CDR1 MDHEN, CDR2 SYDVKM.

The chain recombines TRBV5-1 with TRBJ1-1; a possible D gene is TRBD1 (6 bases). The CDR3 is 14 residues long. The germline gives CDR1 SGHRS, CDR2 YFSETQ. Trimming shortened V by 2 bases and J by 6 bases, and 14 bases separated the two germline ends. The CDR3 loop is CASSFLGTSAEAFF. CDR3 sequence (DNA): TGCGCCAGCAGCTTCCTAGGGACAAGCGCTGAAGCTTTCTTT.

The rearrangement links TRBV7-9 to TRBJ2-1, with TRBD2 matching over 7 bases. The V segment lost 5 bases and the J segment 6 bases; nucleotides outside the gene matches: 16. This CDR3 region has 17 residues. The germline gives CDR1 SEHNR, CDR2 FQNEAQ (reference sequence). The CDR3 DNA follows: TGTGCCAGCAGCCCTTACCCAACCAGCGGGGCGTCCAATGAGCAGTTCTTC. This codes for CASSPYPTSGASNEQFF.

This sequence joins TRBV13 and TRBJ2-2; 8 positions match TRBD1. This CDR3 spans 14 amino acids. After removal of 6 bases from V and 5 bases from J, the junction contained 5 bases not matched to a gene. CDR1 PRHDT and CDR2 FYEKMQ come from the germline V gene (reference sequence). The CDR3 here is CASRGQGGTGELFF. The CDR3 DNA is TGTGCCAGCAGAGGACAGGGTGGGACCGGGGAGCTGTTTTTT.

The chain combines TRBV12-2 with TRBJ1-1. TRBV12-2 is a recognized pseudogene. This CDR3 is 8 amino acids long. CDR3 coding DNA: TGTGCAAGCTTCGGAGCTTTCTTT. It specifies CASFGAFF.

This clone was detected a few times. The gene calls are TRBV6-5 and TRBJ2-7; the D is unclear. The CDR3 consists of 13 residues. Germline V gene data show CDR1 as MNHEY and CDR2 as SVGAGI. V was shortened by 5 bases and J by 6 bases, with 14 bases between the two germline ends. The CDR3 coding sequence is TGTGCCAGCAGTCCTGGGTATCCGGGCGAGCAGTACTTC. It translates to CASSPGYPGEQYF.

The V gene is TRBV6-5, the J gene TRBJ1-6; no clear D gene. CDR3 size: 13 residues. Trimming stripped 2 bases from V and 9 bases from J, with 8 bases between. Per germline, CDR1 MNHEY and CDR2 SVGAGI. The CDR3 sequence: CASSYAGSSPLHF. The CDR3 DNA follows: TGTGCCAGCAGTTACGCGGGGAGTTCACCCCTCCACTTT.

This clone was seen only once. The chain joins TRBV11-2 to TRBJ2-1; 13 nucleotides agree with TRBD2. CDR3 length: 16 amino acids. The junction had 8 bases not matched to a gene; V was cut back by 5 bases and J by 7 bases. Germline lookup yields CDR1 SGHAT and CDR2 FQNNGV. CDR3 protein: CASSTTGTSGVNEQFF. The CDR3 region has the DNA TGTGCCAGCAGCACAACCGGGACTAGCGGGGTAAATGAGCAGTTCTTC.

This rearrangement joins TRBV2 to TRBJ2-1, with TRBD1 identical over 7 bases. V dropped 9 bases and J dropped 8; count of bases not matched to a gene: 16. The germline V gene has CDR1 SNHLY and CDR2 FYNNEI. This CDR3 has 15 amino acids. CDR3 region: CASSLFSGTEDEQFF. For the CDR3, the DNA is TGTGCCAGTTCATTATTTTCCGGGACAGAGGATGAGCAGTTCTTC.

This clone was seen a few times. The genes are TRBV5-1 and TRBJ1-1; D perhaps matches TRBD1 (6 bases). Trimming removed 4 bases from V and 5 bases from J, with 12 bases in between. The CDR3 extends over 13 amino acids. Germline loops: CDR1 SGHRS, CDR2 YFSETQ. The CDR3 DNA is TGCGCCAGCAGCCCGGACAGTGGGACTGAAGCTTTCTTT. This translates into CASSPDSGTEAFF. Full variable domain (rest looked up from reference TRBV5-1 and TRBJ1-1): KAGVTQTPRYLIKTRGQQVTLSCSPISGHRSVSWYQQTPGQGLQFLFEYFSETQRNKGNFPGRFSGRQFSNSRSEMNVSTLELGDSALYLCASSPDSGTEAFFGQGTRLTVV.

The chain employs TRBV5-6 and TRBJ1-1; 10 bases are a match to TRBD1. The trim removed 0 bases at V and 5 bases at J, leaving 10 bases unmatched. The CDR3 sequence is 17 residues long. Germline CDR1 SGHDT, CDR2 YYEEEE. The DNA of the CDR3 is TGTGCCAGCAGCTTGGGACAGGGGGCTCAGTGGGGAACTGAAGCTTTCTTT. Protein product: CASSLGQGAQWGTEAFF.

This sequence joins TRBV9 and TRBJ1-2; D might be TRBD1 (6 bases). Trimming took 4 bases from V and 7 from J, leaving 26 bases between them. Germline V gene lookup returns CDR1 SGDLS and CDR2 YYNGEE. This CDR3 contains 17 residues. The CDR3 nucleotides are TGTGCCAGCAGCCCCGAAGGCCGATCGGGCCTCAGGGGTGGCTACACCTTC. Translating it yields CASSPEGRSGLRGGYTF.

This chain links TRBV19 with TRBJ1-4, with D uncertain. Trimming pared 6 bases from V and 6 bases from J, leaving 14 bases between. Germline V gives CDR1 LNHDA, CDR2 SQIVND (reference sequence). The CDR3 loop spans 14 amino acids. CDR3 in amino acids: CASRPGSWDEKLFF. Here the CDR3 DNA reads TGTGCCAGTAGACCGGGAAGTTGGGATGAAAAACTGTTTTTT.

V gene TRBV2 combines with J gene TRBJ2-1; 8 nucleotides align to TRBD1. This CDR3 spans 15 amino acids. Germline V lookup: CDR1 SNHLY, CDR2 FYNNEI. With 3 bases clipped from V and 7 bases from J, the junction kept 8 bases outside the gene matches. The CDR3 reads CASSEQDREWNEQFF. DNA of the CDR3: TGTGCCAGCAGTGAGCAGGACAGGGAATGGAATGAGCAGTTCTTC.